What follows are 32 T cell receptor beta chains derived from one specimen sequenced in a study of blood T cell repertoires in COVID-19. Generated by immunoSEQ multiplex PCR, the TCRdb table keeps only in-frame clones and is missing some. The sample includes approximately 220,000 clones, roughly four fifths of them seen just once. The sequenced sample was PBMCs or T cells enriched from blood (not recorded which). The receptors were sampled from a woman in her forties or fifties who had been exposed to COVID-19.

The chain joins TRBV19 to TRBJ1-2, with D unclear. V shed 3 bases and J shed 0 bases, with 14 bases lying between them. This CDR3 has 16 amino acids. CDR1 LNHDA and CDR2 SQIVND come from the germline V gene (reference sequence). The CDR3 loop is CASSIRRGLSNYGYTF. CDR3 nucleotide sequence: TGTGCCAGTAGTATCCGACGAGGCCTGTCTAACTATGGCTACACCTTC.

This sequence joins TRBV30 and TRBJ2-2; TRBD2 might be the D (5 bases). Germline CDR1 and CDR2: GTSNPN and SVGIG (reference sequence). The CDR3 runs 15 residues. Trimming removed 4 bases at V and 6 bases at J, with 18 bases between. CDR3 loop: CAWKPGVEIAGELFF. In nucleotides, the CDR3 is TGTGCCTGGAAACCCGGGGTCGAGATAGCCGGGGAGCTGTTTTTT.

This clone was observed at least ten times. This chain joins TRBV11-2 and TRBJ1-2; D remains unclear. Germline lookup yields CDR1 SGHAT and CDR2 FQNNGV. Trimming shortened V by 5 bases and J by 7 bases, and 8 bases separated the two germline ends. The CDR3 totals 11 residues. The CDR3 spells CASSPGSGYTF. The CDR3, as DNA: TGTGCCAGCAGCCCCGGTTCTGGCTACACCTTC.

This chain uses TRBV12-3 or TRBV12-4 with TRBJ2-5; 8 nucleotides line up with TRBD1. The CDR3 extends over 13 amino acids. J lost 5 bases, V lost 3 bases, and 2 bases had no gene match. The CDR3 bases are TGTGCCAGCAGTTTCACAGGGGGGGAGACCCAGTACTTC. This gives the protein CASSFTGGETQYF.

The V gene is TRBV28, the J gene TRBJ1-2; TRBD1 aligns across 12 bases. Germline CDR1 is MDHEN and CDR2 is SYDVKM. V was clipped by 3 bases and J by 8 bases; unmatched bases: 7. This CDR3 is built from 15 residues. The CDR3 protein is CASSFSGQGAQGYTF. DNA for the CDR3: TGTGCCAGCAGTTTTTCGGGACAGGGGGCCCAGGGCTACACCTTC.

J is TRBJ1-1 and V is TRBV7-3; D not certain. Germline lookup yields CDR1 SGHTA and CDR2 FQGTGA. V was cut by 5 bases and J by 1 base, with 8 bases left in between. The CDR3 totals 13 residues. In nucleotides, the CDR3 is TGTGCCAGCAGCCCGATCAGGAACACTGAAGCTTTCTTT. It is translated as CASSPIRNTEAFF.

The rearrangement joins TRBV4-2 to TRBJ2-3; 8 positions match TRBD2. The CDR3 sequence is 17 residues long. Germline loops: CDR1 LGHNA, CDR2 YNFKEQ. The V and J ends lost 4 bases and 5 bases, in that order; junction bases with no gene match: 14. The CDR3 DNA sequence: TGTGCCAGCAGCCCGGCGGGAGCGGGGGATTTCTTAGATACGCAGTATTTT. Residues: CASSPAGAGDFLDTQYF.

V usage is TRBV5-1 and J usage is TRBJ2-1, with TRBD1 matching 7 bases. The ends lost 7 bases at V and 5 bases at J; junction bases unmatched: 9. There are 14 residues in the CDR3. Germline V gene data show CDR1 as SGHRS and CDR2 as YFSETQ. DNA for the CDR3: TGCGCCAGCTACCCGGGACAGCCAAACAATGAGCAGTTCTTC. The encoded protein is CASYPGQPNNEQFF.

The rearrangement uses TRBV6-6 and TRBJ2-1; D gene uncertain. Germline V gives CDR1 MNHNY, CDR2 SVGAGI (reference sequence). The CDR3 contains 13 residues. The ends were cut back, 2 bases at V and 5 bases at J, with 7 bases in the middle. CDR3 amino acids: CASSYGGNNEQFF. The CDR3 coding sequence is TGTGCCAGCAGTTACGGCGGCAACAATGAGCAGTTCTTC.

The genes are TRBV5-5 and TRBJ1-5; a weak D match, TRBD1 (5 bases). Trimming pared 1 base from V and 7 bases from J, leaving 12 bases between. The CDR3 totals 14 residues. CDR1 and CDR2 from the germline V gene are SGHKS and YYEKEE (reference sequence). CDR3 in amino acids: CASSLRTGEQPQHF. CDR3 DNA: TGTGCCAGCAGCTTGCGTACGGGGGAGCAGCCCCAGCATTTT.

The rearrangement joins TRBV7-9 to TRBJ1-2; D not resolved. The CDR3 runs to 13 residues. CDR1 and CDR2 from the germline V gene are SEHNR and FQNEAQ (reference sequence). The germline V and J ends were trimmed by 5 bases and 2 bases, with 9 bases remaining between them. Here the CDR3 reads CASSGTENYGYTF. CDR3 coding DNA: TGTGCCAGCAGCGGAACAGAGAACTATGGCTACACCTTC.

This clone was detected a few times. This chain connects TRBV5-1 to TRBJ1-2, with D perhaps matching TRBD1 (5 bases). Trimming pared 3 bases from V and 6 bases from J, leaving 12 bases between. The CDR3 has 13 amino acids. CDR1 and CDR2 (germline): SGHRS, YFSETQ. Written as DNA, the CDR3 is TGCGCCAGCAGCTCGCAGGGCAACAATGGCTACACCTTC. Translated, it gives CASSSQGNNGYTF.

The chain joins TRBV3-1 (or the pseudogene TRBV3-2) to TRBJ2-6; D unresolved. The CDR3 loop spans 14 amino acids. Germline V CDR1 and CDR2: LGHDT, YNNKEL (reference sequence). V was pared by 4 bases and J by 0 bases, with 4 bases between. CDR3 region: CASSLSSGANVLTF. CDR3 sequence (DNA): TGTGCCAGCAGCCTTAGCTCTGGGGCCAACGTCCTGACTTTC.

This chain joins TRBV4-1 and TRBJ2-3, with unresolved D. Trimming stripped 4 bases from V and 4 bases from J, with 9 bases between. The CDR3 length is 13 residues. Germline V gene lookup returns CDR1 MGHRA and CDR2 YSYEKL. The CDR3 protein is CASSPVAADTQYF. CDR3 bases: TGCGCCAGCAGCCCTGTAGCAGCAGATACGCAGTATTTT.

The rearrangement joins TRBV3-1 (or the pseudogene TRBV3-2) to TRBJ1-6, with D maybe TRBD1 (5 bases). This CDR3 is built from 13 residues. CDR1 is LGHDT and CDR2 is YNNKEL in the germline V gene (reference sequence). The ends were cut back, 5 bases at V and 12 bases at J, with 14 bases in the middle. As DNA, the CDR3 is TGTGCCAGCAGCACCCGCCAGGGAGGACCCCTCCACTTT. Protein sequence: CASSTRQGGPLHF.

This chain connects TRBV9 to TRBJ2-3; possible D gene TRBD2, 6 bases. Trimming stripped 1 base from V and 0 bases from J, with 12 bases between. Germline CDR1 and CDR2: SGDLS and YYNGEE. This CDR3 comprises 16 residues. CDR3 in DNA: TGTGCCAGCAGCGTACAGGGAGGATCTAGCACAGATACGCAGTATTTT. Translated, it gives CASSVQGGSSTDTQYF.

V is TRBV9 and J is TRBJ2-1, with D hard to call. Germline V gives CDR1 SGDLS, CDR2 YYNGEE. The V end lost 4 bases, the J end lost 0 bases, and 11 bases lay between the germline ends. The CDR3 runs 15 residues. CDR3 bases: TGTGCCAGCAGCTTCGACTTGAGCTCCTACAATGAGCAGTTCTTC. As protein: CASSFDLSSYNEQFF.

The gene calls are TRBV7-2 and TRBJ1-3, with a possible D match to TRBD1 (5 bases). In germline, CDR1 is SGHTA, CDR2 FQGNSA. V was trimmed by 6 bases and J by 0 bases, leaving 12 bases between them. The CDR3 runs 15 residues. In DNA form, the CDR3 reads TGTGCCAGCAGACTTACAGGCGCCTCTGGAAACACCATATATTTT. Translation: CASRLTGASGNTIYF.

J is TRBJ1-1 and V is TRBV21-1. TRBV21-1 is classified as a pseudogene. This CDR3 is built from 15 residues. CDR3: CASSKRIDYGTEAFF. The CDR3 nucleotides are TGTGCCAGCAGCAAACGGATCGACTACGGCACTGAAGCTTTCTTT.

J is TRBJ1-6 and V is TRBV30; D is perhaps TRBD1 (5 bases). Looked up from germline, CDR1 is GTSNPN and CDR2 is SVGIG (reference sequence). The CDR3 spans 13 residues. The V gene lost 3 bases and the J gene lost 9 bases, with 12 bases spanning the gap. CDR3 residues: CAWRSQGPSPLHF. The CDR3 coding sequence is TGTGCCTGGAGAAGTCAGGGCCCTTCACCCCTCCACTTT.

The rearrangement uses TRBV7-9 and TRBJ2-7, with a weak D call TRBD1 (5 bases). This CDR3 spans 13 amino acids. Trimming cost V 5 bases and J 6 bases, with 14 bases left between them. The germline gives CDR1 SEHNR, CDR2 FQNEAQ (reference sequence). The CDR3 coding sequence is TGTGCCAGCAGCCAAGTAGGGGTCTCCGAGCAGTACTTC. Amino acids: CASSQVGVSEQYF.

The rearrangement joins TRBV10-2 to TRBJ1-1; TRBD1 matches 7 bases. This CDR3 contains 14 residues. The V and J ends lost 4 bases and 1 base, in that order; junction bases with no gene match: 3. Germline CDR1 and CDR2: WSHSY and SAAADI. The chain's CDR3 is CASSAQGRNTEAFF. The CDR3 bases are TGCGCCAGCAGTGCACAGGGGCGGAACACTGAAGCTTTCTTT.

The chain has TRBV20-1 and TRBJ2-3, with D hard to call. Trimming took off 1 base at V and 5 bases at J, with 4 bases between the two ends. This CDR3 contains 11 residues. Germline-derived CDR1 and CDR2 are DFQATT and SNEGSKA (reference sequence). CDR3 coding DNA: TGCAGTGCTAGAGTCTTAGATACGCAGTATTTT. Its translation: CSARVLDTQYF.

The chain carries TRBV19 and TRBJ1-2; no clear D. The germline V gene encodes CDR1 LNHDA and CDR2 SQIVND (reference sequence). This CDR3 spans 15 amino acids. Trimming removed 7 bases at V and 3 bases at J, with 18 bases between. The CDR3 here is CASMKQSMGDYGYTF. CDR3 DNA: TGTGCCAGTATGAAACAGAGTATGGGAGACTATGGCTACACCTTC.

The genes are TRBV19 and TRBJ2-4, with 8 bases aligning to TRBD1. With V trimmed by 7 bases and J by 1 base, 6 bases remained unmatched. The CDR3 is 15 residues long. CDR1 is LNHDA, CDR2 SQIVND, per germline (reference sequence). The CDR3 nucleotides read TGTGCCAGTACCAAACAGGGGGATGCCAAAAACATTCAGTACTTC. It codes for CASTKQGDAKNIQYF.

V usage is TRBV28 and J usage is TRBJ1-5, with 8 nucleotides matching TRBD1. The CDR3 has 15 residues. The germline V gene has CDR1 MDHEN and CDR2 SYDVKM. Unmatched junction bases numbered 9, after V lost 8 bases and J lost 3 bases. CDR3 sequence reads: CASRYPTGVNQPQHF. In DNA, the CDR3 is TGTGCCAGCCGTTACCCGACAGGGGTCAATCAGCCCCAGCATTTT.

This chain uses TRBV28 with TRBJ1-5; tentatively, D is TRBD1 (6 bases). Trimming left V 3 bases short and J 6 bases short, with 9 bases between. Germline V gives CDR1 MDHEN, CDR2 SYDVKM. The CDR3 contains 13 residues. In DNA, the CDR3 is TGTGCCAGCAGTTTTGGACAGACTCAGCCCCAGCATTTT. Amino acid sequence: CASSFGQTQPQHF.

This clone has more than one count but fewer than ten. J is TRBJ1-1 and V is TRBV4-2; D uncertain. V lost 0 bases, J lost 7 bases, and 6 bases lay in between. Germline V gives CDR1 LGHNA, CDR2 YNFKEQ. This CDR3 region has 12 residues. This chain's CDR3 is CASSQERSEAFF. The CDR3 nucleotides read TGTGCCAGCAGCCAAGAGAGGAGTGAAGCTTTCTTT.

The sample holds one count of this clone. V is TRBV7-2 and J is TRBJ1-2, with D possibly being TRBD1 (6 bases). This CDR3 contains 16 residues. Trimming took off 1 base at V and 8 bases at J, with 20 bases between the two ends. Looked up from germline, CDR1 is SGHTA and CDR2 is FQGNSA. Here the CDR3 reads CASSLVSGEISKGYTF. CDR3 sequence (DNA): TGTGCCAGCAGCTTAGTATCAGGGGAAATATCTAAGGGCTACACCTTC. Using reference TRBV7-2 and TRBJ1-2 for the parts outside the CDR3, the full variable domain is GAGVSQSPSNKVTEKGKDVELRCDPISGHTALYWYRQSLGQGLEFLIYFQGNSAPDKSGLPSDRFSAERTGGSVSTLTIQRTQQEDSAVYLCASSLVSGEISKGYTFGSGTRLTVV.

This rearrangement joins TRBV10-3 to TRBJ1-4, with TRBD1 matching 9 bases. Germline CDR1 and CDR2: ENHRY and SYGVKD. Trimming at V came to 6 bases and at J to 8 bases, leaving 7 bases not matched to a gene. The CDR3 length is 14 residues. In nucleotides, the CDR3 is TGTGCCATCAGACCGGGACAGGGAAACGAAAAACTGTTTTTT. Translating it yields CAIRPGQGNEKLFF.

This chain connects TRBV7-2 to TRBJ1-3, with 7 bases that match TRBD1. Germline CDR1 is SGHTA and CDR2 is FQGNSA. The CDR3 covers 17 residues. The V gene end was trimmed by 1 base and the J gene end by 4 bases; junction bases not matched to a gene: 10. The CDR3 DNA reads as TGTGCCAGCAGCTTAGTTGCAGGGGGATCGGACGGAAACACCATATATTTT. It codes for CASSLVAGGSDGNTIYF.

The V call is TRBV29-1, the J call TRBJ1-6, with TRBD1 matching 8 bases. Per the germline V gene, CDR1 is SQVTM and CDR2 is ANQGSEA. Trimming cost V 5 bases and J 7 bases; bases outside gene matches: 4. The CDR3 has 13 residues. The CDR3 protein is CSVQDRENSPLHF. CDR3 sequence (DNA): TGCAGCGTTCAGGACAGGGAGAATTCACCCCTCCACTTT.